The rows below give T cell receptor beta chains drawn from one sample of a study of control samples from healthy donors and cancer patients. Generated by immunoSEQ multiplex PCR, the TCRdb table keeps only in-frame clones and is missing some. The repertoire includes 50,000 or so clones, 80% to 90% of them detected once, and 2.5% to 3% sits in the top ten. Sample: PBMCs. Source of these receptors: a woman aged 45-60 years with lung cancer. Each CDR3 is given with its conserved first and last residue.

V gene: TRBV7-8; J gene: TRBJ2-1; CDR3 protein: CASSLGWALRDNEQFF
V gene: TRBV7-2; J gene: TRBJ1-3; CDR3 protein: CASSLDGRRNTIYF
V gene: TRBV24-1; J gene: TRBJ1-1; CDR3 protein: CATSDPFATEAFF
V gene: TRBV6-5; J gene: TRBJ1-4; CDR3 protein: CASSYLSQRSSEKLFF
V gene: TRBV9; J gene: TRBJ1-1; CDR3 protein: CASSVGGTANTEAFF
V gene: TRBV3-1/TRBV3-2; J gene: TRBJ1-1; CDR3 protein: CASSQGSSLVNTEAFF
V gene: TRBV2; J gene: TRBJ1-2; CDR3 protein: CASSEAGGFNYGYTF
V gene: TRBV9; J gene: TRBJ2-3; CDR3 protein: CASSVAAGGNADTQYF
V gene: TRBV7-2; J gene: TRBJ2-3; CDR3 protein: CASSLWTATDTQYF
V gene: TRBV6-5; J gene: TRBJ1-5; CDR3 protein: CASALSASPQHF
V gene: TRBV7-3; J gene: TRBJ2-6; CDR3 protein: CASSLDSSFSGANVLTF
V gene: TRBV28; J gene: TRBJ1-4; CDR3 protein: CASSSGQGDEKLFF
V gene: TRBV18; J gene: TRBJ2-3; CDR3 protein: CASSPSSLADTQYF
V gene: TRBV25-1; J gene: TRBJ1-1; CDR3 protein: CASSDTAGGPGRAFF
V gene: TRBV20-1; J gene: TRBJ2-5; CDR3 protein: CSAENQETQYF
V gene: TRBV11-3; J gene: TRBJ1-6; CDR3 protein: CASSLDVREESPLHF
V gene: TRBV29-1; J gene: TRBJ1-2; CDR3 protein: CSGVGRVEGYTF
V gene: TRBV9; J gene: TRBJ1-1; CDR3 protein: CASSFEGGGTEAFF
V gene: TRBV19; J gene: TRBJ1-5; CDR3 protein: CASSARTGESNQPQHF
V gene: TRBV19; J gene: TRBJ1-2; CDR3 protein: CASSPGQGYTYGYTF
V gene: TRBV6-6; J gene: TRBJ2-3; CDR3 protein: CASRLGADTQYF
V gene: TRBV29-1; J gene: TRBJ1-1; CDR3 protein: CSVEIRDTMNTEAFF